This is a list of T cell receptor beta chains from one sample in a study of blood T cell repertoires in COVID-19. Data came from immunoSEQ multiplex PCR; TCRdb stores just in-frame clones and leaves some out. The sample carries some 150,000 clones, around 88% recorded once. The sequenced sample consisted of peripheral blood. The source is a woman in her fifties or sixties with acute or convalescent COVID-19. The CDR3 runs from the conserved cysteine through the conserved F or W. The D gene is left open where the match is weak. Part of the rows lack a size; the others show once, few, many or a class for expanded clones.

clone_size: .; v_call: TRBV2; d_call: .; j_call: TRBJ1-2; cdr3_aa: CASIQGELYGYTF; cdr3_nt: TGTGCCAGCATACAGGGAGAGCTGTATGGCTACACCTTC
clone_size: .; v_call: TRBV4-1; d_call: TRBD2; j_call: TRBJ2-6; cdr3_aa: CASAGVLISAGGTPGANVLTF; cdr3_nt: TGCGCCAGCGCAGGGGTCCTGATATCAGCGGGGGGAACTCCCGGGGCCAACGTCCTGACTTTC
clone_size: .; v_call: TRBV7-2; d_call: TRBD2; j_call: TRBJ2-3; cdr3_aa: CASSSLAGTTDTQYF; cdr3_nt: TGTGCCAGCAGCTCTTTAGCGGGTACCACAGATACGCAGTATTTT
clone_size: .; v_call: TRBV5-1; d_call: .; j_call: TRBJ2-5; cdr3_aa: CASSFRGDQETQYF; cdr3_nt: TGCGCCAGCAGCTTCCGGGGAGATCAAGAGACCCAGTACTTC
clone_size: .; v_call: TRBV6-2/TRBV6-3; d_call: .; j_call: TRBJ2-7; cdr3_aa: CASSYGQGLKYEQYF; cdr3_nt: TGTGCCAGCAGTTACGGGCAGGGGCTAAAATACGAGCAGTACTTC
clone_size: .; v_call: TRBV7-6; d_call: TRBD2; j_call: TRBJ2-3; cdr3_aa: CASSLEGGGAADTQYF; cdr3_nt: TGTGCCAGCAGCTTAGAAGGCGGGGGGGCCGCAGATACGCAGTATTTT
clone_size: .; v_call: TRBV7-9; d_call: TRBD2; j_call: TRBJ2-1; cdr3_aa: CASSLSGGAGSNEQFF; cdr3_nt: TGTGCCAGCAGCTTATCCGGGGGGGCAGGTAGCAATGAGCAGTTCTTC
clone_size: .; v_call: TRBV5-6; d_call: .; j_call: TRBJ1-2; cdr3_aa: CASSLGRADYGYTF; cdr3_nt: TGTGCCAGCAGCTTGGGCAGGGCGGACTATGGCTACACCTTC
clone_size: once; v_call: TRBV19; d_call: .; j_call: TRBJ1-3; cdr3_aa: CASSVSGARSGNTIYF; cdr3_nt: TGTGCCAGTAGTGTATCAGGGGCCCGCTCTGGAAACACCATATATTTT
clone_size: once; v_call: TRBV6-5; d_call: TRBD2; j_call: TRBJ2-1; cdr3_aa: CASSYTLTSGDEQFF; cdr3_nt: TGTGCCAGCAGTTACACCCTAACTAGCGGCGATGAGCAGTTCTTC
clone_size: few; v_call: TRBV28; d_call: TRBD1; j_call: TRBJ1-2; cdr3_aa: CASSLWGQGGYGYTF; cdr3_nt: TGTGCCAGCAGTTTATGGGGACAGGGGGGCTATGGCTACACCTTC
clone_size: .; v_call: TRBV4-3; d_call: TRBD1; j_call: TRBJ2-5; cdr3_aa: CASSQGTGIKETQYF; cdr3_nt: TGCGCCAGCAGCCAAGGGACAGGGATTAAAGAGACCCAGTACTTC
clone_size: .; v_call: TRBV4-2; d_call: .; j_call: TRBJ2-1; cdr3_aa: CASNPSGSDEQFF; cdr3_nt: TGTGCCAGCAACCCCAGTGGGAGCGATGAGCAGTTCTTC
clone_size: .; v_call: TRBV28; d_call: .; j_call: TRBJ1-2; cdr3_aa: CASSSSGYGYTF; cdr3_nt: TGTGCCAGCAGCTCTTCCGGGTATGGCTACACCTTC
clone_size: .; v_call: TRBV7-2; d_call: .; j_call: TRBJ1-5; cdr3_aa: CASSTGQPNQPQHF; cdr3_nt: TGTGCCAGCAGCACTGGACAGCCAAATCAGCCCCAGCATTTT
clone_size: .; v_call: TRBV7-8; d_call: TRBD1; j_call: TRBJ1-6; cdr3_aa: CASSLAGGLDNSPLHF; cdr3_nt: TGTGCCAGCAGCTTAGCAGGGGGCCTGGATAATTCACCCCTCCACTTT
clone_size: few; v_call: TRBV9; d_call: TRBD2; j_call: TRBJ2-5; cdr3_aa: CASSVPGGGLKETQYF; cdr3_nt: TGTGCCAGCAGCGTACCCGGGGGGGGCTTGAAAGAGACCCAGTACTTC
clone_size: .; v_call: TRBV24-1; d_call: TRBD1; j_call: TRBJ2-5; cdr3_aa: CATSDFRGQGMSETQYF; cdr3_nt: TGTGCCACCAGTGATTTCAGGGGACAGGGGATGAGCGAGACCCAGTACTTC
clone_size: once; v_call: TRBV7-2; d_call: TRBD2; j_call: TRBJ2-7; cdr3_aa: CASSSTSGALYEQYF; cdr3_nt: TGTGCCAGCAGCTCGACTAGCGGGGCCCTCTACGAGCAGTACTTC
clone_size: .; v_call: TRBV19; d_call: .; j_call: TRBJ1-5; cdr3_aa: CASRSRQYSNQPQHF; cdr3_nt: TGTGCCAGCCGGTCGAGACAGTATAGCAATCAGCCCCAGCATTTT
clone_size: .; v_call: TRBV30; d_call: .; j_call: TRBJ1-2; cdr3_aa: CAWSVRVQSYGYTF; cdr3_nt: TGTGCCTGGAGTGTACGTGTACAGTCCTATGGCTACACCTTC
clone_size: .; v_call: TRBV7-9; d_call: TRBD1; j_call: TRBJ1-1; cdr3_aa: CASSKGQGDTEAFF; cdr3_nt: TGTGCCAGCAGCAAAGGACAGGGGGACACTGAAGCTTTCTTT
clone_size: few; v_call: TRBV5-1; d_call: TRBD2; j_call: TRBJ2-3; cdr3_aa: CASSLEGAGGADTQYF; cdr3_nt: TGCGCCAGCAGCTTGGAGGGTGCGGGGGGTGCAGATACGCAGTATTTT
clone_size: .; v_call: TRBV19; d_call: TRBD2; j_call: TRBJ2-7; cdr3_aa: CASSILYASGNYEQYF; cdr3_nt: TGTGCCAGTAGTATACTTTATGCTAGCGGGAACTACGAGCAGTACTTC
clone_size: .; v_call: TRBV28; d_call: .; j_call: TRBJ1-5; cdr3_aa: CASRRTDRNQPQHF; cdr3_nt: TGTGCCAGCAGAAGGACAGACCGTAATCAGCCCCAGCATTTT
clone_size: .; v_call: TRBV30; d_call: .; j_call: TRBJ1-4; cdr3_aa: CAWSIGVEFFVTNEKLFF; cdr3_nt: TGTGCCTGGAGTATCGGGGTCGAGTTTTTCGTAACTAATGAAAAACTGTTTTTT
clone_size: .; v_call: TRBV7-3; d_call: .; j_call: TRBJ2-7; cdr3_aa: CASSSPGSREQYF; cdr3_nt: TGTGCCAGCAGCTCCCCCGGTTCGCGCGAGCAGTACTTC
clone_size: .; v_call: TRBV6-5; d_call: .; j_call: TRBJ1-3; cdr3_aa: CASSYSNEQGNTIYF; cdr3_nt: TGTGCCAGCAGTTACTCCAACGAACAGGGAAACACCATATATTTT
clone_size: .; v_call: TRBV2; d_call: TRBD1; j_call: TRBJ1-4; cdr3_aa: CASSEDRGHEKLFF; cdr3_nt: TGTGCCAGCAGTGAAGACAGGGGGCATGAAAAACTGTTTTTT